The rows below give T cell receptor beta chains drawn from one sample of a study of blood T cell repertoires in COVID-19. Using immunoSEQ multiplex PCR, the repertoire was profiled, and TCRdb retains in-frame clones only, with some absent. The repertoire holds some 300,000 clones, with under 90% as singletons. The sample was PBMCs or T cells enriched from blood (not recorded which). The source is a woman aged 30 to 39 who had recovered from COVID-19. Both conserved end residues are part of each CDR3. Fields, in order: D gene, J gene, clone size, V gene, CDR3 DNA, CDR3 protein. D genes are given only for firm matches. The listing skips clone size in some rows; elsewhere it reads once, few, many or a size class.

TRBD1	TRBJ2-7	few	TRBV4-1	TGCGCCAGCAGCCAGAGGGACAGTAACTGGGTCGAGCAGTACTTC	CASSQRDSNWVEQYF
.	TRBJ2-3	.	TRBV27	TGTGCCAGCAGTCGCTACACAGATACGCAGTATTTT	CASSRYTDTQYF
TRBD1	TRBJ1-1	.	TRBV7-3	TGTGCCAGCAGCCCCAAGGGACAGGCCACTGAAGCTTTCTTT	CASSPKGQATEAFF
.	TRBJ2-5	.	TRBV5-1	TGCGCCAGCAGCTCTACAGTTATGGGTTTGGAGACCCAGTACTTC	CASSSTVMGLETQYF
TRBD2	TRBJ2-2	.	TRBV7-3	TGTGCCAGCAGCTCGCCCCGGGGAGGGGCCGGGGAGCTGTTTTTT	CASSSPRGGAGELFF
TRBD2	TRBJ2-2	.	TRBV6-5	TGTGCCAGCACTAGCGGGAGGATTACCGGGGAGCTGTTTTTT	CASTSGRITGELFF
TRBD2	TRBJ2-3	.	TRBV11-2	TGTGCCAGCAGCCCCCGACTAGCGGGAGGGCTCACAGATACGCAGTATTTT	CASSPRLAGGLTDTQYF
.	TRBJ1-2	.	TRBV6-2/TRBV6-3	TGTGCCAGCAGTGTTAATAGTCTCTATGGCTACACCTTC	CASSVNSLYGYTF
.	TRBJ1-1	.	TRBV7-9	TGTGCCAGCAGCTTAGCATCTTGGGCGGGGCACACTGAAGCTTTCTTT	CASSLASWAGHTEAFF
TRBD1	TRBJ1-2	once	TRBV11-2	TGTGCCAGCAGCTCACCGGGACAGGTTGAGGGGGGCTACACCTTC	CASSSPGQVEGGYTF
.	TRBJ1-5	.	TRBV6-1	TGTGCCAGCAGTGAGAGGCCCGGAGCTCAGCCCCAGCATTTT	CASSERPGAQPQHF
.	TRBJ1-1	.	TRBV7-9	TGTGCCAGCAGCTTAGCGGGTTTTCAGGTATCCGAAGCTTTCTTT	CASSLAGFQVSEAFF
.	TRBJ2-2	.	TRBV7-6	TGTGCCAGCAGCTTGGACTGGAGGAACACCGGGGAGCTGTTTTTT	CASSLDWRNTGELFF
.	TRBJ1-6	.	TRBV5-5	TGTGCCAGCCGCCCGGTCGCAGGGCTCGTCGATTCACCCCTCCACTTT	CASRPVAGLVDSPLHF
TRBD1	TRBJ1-4	.	TRBV5-1	TGCGCCAGCAGCTGGGGGACAGCTGCAACTAATGAAAAACTGTTTTTT	CASSWGTAATNEKLFF
.	TRBJ1-2	once	TRBV19	TGTGCCAGTAGTATTGGAGAGGACTATGGCTACACCTTC	CASSIGEDYGYTF
TRBD1	TRBJ1-1	.	TRBV27	TGTGCCAGCAAGGCAAGCCGGGACAGGGAAGGGAACACTGAAGCTTTCTTT	CASKASRDREGNTEAFF
TRBD2	TRBJ2-1	.	TRBV18	TGTGCCAGCTCACCAATCCGAGCGGGAGGGGAGGGTGAGCAGTTCTTC	CASSPIRAGGEGEQFF
.	TRBJ2-4	.	TRBV7-4	TGTGCCAGCCCCTCCAGGGGTAACATTCAGTACTTC	CASPSRGNIQYF
TRBD1	TRBJ2-7	.	TRBV30	TGTGCCTGCGGACAGGGGGCTTTACAGTACGAGCAGTACTTC	CACGQGALQYEQYF
TRBD1	TRBJ1-6	once	TRBV5-6	TGTGCCAGCAGCTGGGGACAGGGGGAATATTCACCCCTCCACTTT	CASSWGQGEYSPLHF
.	TRBJ2-7	.	TRBV5-1	TGCGCCAGCAGCTTGGCAGTCGGCGTGAGGCCGGGGTACGAGCAGTACTTC	CASSLAVGVRPGYEQYF
TRBD2	TRBJ2-3	.	TRBV10-1	TGCGCCAGCAGTGAGTCGGTTAGCGGGAGGTCGGATACGCAGTATTTT	CASSESVSGRSDTQYF
.	TRBJ1-5	.	TRBV2	TGTGCCAGCGGGAGTGAATGGCAGCCCCAGCATTTT	CASGSEWQPQHF
.	TRBJ2-7	.	TRBV6-5	TGTGCCAGCAGTTTGAGACAGGGAGGATTCTACGAGCAGTACTTC	CASSLRQGGFYEQYF
.	TRBJ2-7	.	TRBV18	TGTGCCAGCTCACCAACACTGGCCTCGGGCGAGCAGTACTTC	CASSPTLASGEQYF
.	TRBJ1-1	few	TRBV30	TGTGCCTGTCTACGGTCCACTGAAGCTTTCTTT	CACLRSTEAFF
.	TRBJ1-1	.	TRBV30	TGTGCCTGGAAGAAGGACAGCTTGAACACTGAAGCTTTCTTT	CAWKKDSLNTEAFF
.	TRBJ1-3	.	TRBV19	TGTGCCAGTAGCCCCGTTGACAGATACTCTGGAAACACCATATATTTT	CASSPVDRYSGNTIYF
TRBD2	TRBJ2-2	.	TRBV24-1	TGTGCCACCAGTGAGGGGGGACTAGCGGCCTCGAACACCGGGGAGCTGTTTTTT	CATSEGGLAASNTGELFF
TRBD2	TRBJ2-7	.	TRBV28	TGTGCCAGCAGTTTTAACAGCGCGGGACTAGCGTATAATGAGCAGTACTTC	CASSFNSAGLAYNEQYF